The following is a T cell receptor (beta chain) sequence with its context. This sample was taken from a study of blood T cell repertoires in COVID-19. Study summary: T cells, B-cell-depleted T cells, or PBMCs provided the cDNA or gDNA that served as material.

How the authors handled the data: Amplified reference gene primers provided the basis for estimating nucleated cell counts. Repertoires were generated with immunoSEQ multiplex PCR, while TCRdb's copy carries only in-frame clones and drops some. The DNA was the basis for D and trimming; V, J and clone size are from that table. Of some 250,000 clones listed, 75% to 90% are singletons. In terms of age and location, participants ranged from roughly 18 to 100 years and lived in around 22 US areas. The clonotype was recovered from a woman aged 35 to 49 with acute COVID-19. The source material was PBMCs or T cells enriched from blood (not recorded which).

This chain's CDR3 is CASRPYGETQYF. For the CDR3, the DNA is TGTGCCAGCAGGCCATACGGGGAGACCCAGTACTTC. This chain uses TRBV6-5 with TRBJ2-5; no definite D call. The CDR3 has 12 residues. Per germline, CDR1 MNHEY and CDR2 SVGAGI. The V end lost 6 bases, the J end lost 5 bases, and 10 bases lay between the germline ends.